The 11 T cell receptor beta chains presented below share a single source sample, sequenced in a study of shared clonotypes between healthy human individuals. Sequencing was performed with immunoSEQ multiplex PCR; in TCRdb, only in-frame clones are kept and a portion is missing. The table lists about 1 million clones, approximately 70% of them singletons. Sequencing used memory CD4+ T cells sorted from blood. Documented subset: CD45RA-negative fraction. Receptors originate from a man aged 18 to 29 in good health.

This chain joins TRBV10-3 and TRBJ2-5; D is undetermined. The length of the CDR3 is 14 residues. Germline V gives CDR1 ENHRY, CDR2 SYGVKD. V lost 2 bases and J lost 0, with 7 bases in between. CDR3 nucleotide sequence: TGTGCCATCAGTGAGCGTTGGTACCAAGAGACCCAGTACTTC. This translates into CAISERWYQETQYF.

The chain carries TRBV7-2 and TRBJ1-3, with D tentatively TRBD1 (6 bases). Germline-derived CDR1 and CDR2 are SGHTA and FQGNSA. The CDR3 spans 16 residues. V was trimmed by 0 bases and J by 2 bases, leaving 11 bases between them. In nucleotides, the CDR3 is TGTGCCAGCAGCTTAGCGTCAGGGGCCCCTGGAAACACCATATATTTT. Translating gives CASSLASGAPGNTIYF.

V is TRBV28 and J is TRBJ2-1; D gene unclear. The V and J ends lost 5 bases and 0 bases respectively, with 17 bases between them. This CDR3 spans 17 amino acids. In germline, CDR1 is MDHEN, CDR2 SYDVKM. The CDR3 sequence is CASSPLLVSSSYNEQFF. The CDR3 coding sequence is TGTGCCAGCAGTCCCCTCTTGGTCTCGAGCTCCTACAATGAGCAGTTCTTC.

Regarding this clone: A much larger clone is a single base away; this may be a read error. CDR3 loop: CASSRQGGNTIYF. CDR3 sequence (DNA): TGTGCCAGCAGTAGACAGGGTGGAAACACCATATATTTT. The genes are TRBV6-5 and TRBJ1-3, with 7 bases matching TRBD1. Germline-derived CDR1 and CDR2 are MNHEY and SVGAGI. J gave up 3 bases and V 5 bases, and 1 base lay outside the gene matches. The CDR3 length is 13 residues.

The rearrangement joins TRBV30 to TRBJ1-5; TRBD1 is a possible D gene (6 bases). V was clipped by 2 bases and J by 6 bases, with 23 bases between them. CDR3 size: 17 residues. Germline assignment: CDR1 GTSNPN and CDR2 SVGIG (reference sequence). CDR3 bases: TGTGCCTGGAGTTCAAACCACAGGGCCTCAGGAGGTCAGCCCCAGCATTTT. It is translated as CAWSSNHRASGGQPQHF.

This chain links TRBV29-1 with TRBJ2-3; 8 nucleotides line up with TRBD2. Germline CDR1 and CDR2: SQVTM and ANQGSEA. Losses at the gene ends were 8 bases for V and 11 bases for J; bases not matched to a gene: 24. The CDR3 is 16 residues long. CDR3 DNA sequence: TGCAGCTATACCCCATCAGCGGGGGTGGCCCTGCTCGTGCAGTATTTT. Protein product: CSYTPSAGVALLVQYF.

V and J are TRBV20-1 and TRBJ1-2, with D perhaps TRBD1 (6 bases). This CDR3 has 11 amino acids. Germline V gene sequence: CDR1 DFQATT, CDR2 SNEGSKA (reference sequence). V was cut by 4 bases and J by 5 bases, with 8 bases left in between. CDR3 sequence reads: CSANQGYGYTF. The CDR3 bases are TGCAGTGCTAACCAGGGGTATGGCTACACCTTC.

The V gene is TRBV14, the J gene TRBJ2-2; a possible D gene is TRBD2 (6 bases). CDR1 is SGHDN and CDR2 is FVKESK in the germline V gene. The CDR3 length is 15 residues. Between the trimmed V and J ends, which lost 5 bases and 3 bases, there was a span of 13 bases. The CDR3 bases are TGTGCCAGCAGCTCAGTCAGCGGGCACACCGGGGAGCTGTTTTTT. It codes for CASSSVSGHTGELFF.

The chain uses TRBV28 and TRBJ2-3; D not certain. Germline lookup yields CDR1 MDHEN and CDR2 SYDVKM. V lost 1 base and J lost 0, with 8 bases in between. CDR3 size: 15 residues. CDR3 coding DNA: TGTGCCAGCAGTTTATTTACATCTAGCACAGATACGCAGTATTTT. Translated, it gives CASSLFTSSTDTQYF.

With regard to this clone: In the same sample, other DNA sequences code for this CDR3. The chain has TRBV11-2 and TRBJ2-3; 10 bases align to TRBD2. V lost 3 bases to trimming and J lost 3 bases; unmatched junction nucleotides: 6. CDR3 length equals 16 residues. Germline CDR1 is SGHAT and CDR2 is FQNNGV. Here the CDR3 DNA reads TGTGCCAGCAGCTTCCTAGCGGGAGCAGGGACAGATACGCAGTATTTT. Amino acids: CASSFLAGAGTDTQYF.

This chain connects TRBV7-9 to TRBJ2-3; 8 bases map to TRBD2. The CDR3 loop spans 15 amino acids. Per germline, CDR1 SEHNR and CDR2 FQNEAQ (reference sequence). The junction had 4 bases not matched to a gene; V was cut back by 3 bases and J by 2 bases. CDR3 sequence: CASSFQAGDTDTQYF. The CDR3 DNA reads TGTGCCAGCAGCTTTCAAGCGGGGGACACAGATACGCAGTATTTT.